These 14 T cell receptor beta chains share one sample of origin, sequenced in a study of blood T cell repertoires in COVID-19. Repertoires were generated with immunoSEQ multiplex PCR, while TCRdb's copy carries only in-frame clones and drops some. The table lists 140,000 to 150,000 clones, about 90% of them singletons. Sequenced material: PBMCs or T cells enriched from blood (not recorded which). The receptors were sampled from a man between 60 and 75 years old who had recovered from COVID-19.

CDR3 loop: CASSLEGILEGALSYEQYF. In nucleotides, the CDR3 is TGTGCCAGCAGCTTGGAGGGGATTTTGGAGGGGGCTTTATCCTACGAGCAGTACTTC. This chain connects TRBV5-5 to TRBJ2-7; a possible D gene is TRBD1 (7 bases). Germline loops: CDR1 SGHKS, CDR2 YYEKEE (reference sequence). The CDR3 extends over 19 amino acids. V lost 0 bases to trimming and J lost 1 base, with 23 bases between them.

This clone was picked up a small number of times. The chain has TRBV5-4 and TRBJ1-1, with a tentative D call TRBD1 (5 bases). Per germline, CDR1 SGHNT and CDR2 YYREEE (reference sequence). The ends were cut back, 0 bases at V and 4 bases at J, with 10 bases in the middle. The CDR3 consists of 14 residues. The CDR3 nucleotides are TGTGCCAGCAGCTTGGGGTTCGGGGGCACTGAAGCTTTCTTT. Protein: CASSLGFGGTEAFF.

V and J are TRBV2 and TRBJ2-5; weak D call: TRBD1 (6 bases). CDR1 is SNHLY and CDR2 is FYNNEI in the germline V gene. Trimming removed 5 bases from V and 13 bases from J, with 20 bases in between. This CDR3 contains 13 residues. The CDR3 here is CASSPPPDSIWYF. The CDR3 DNA reads as TGTGCCAGCAGTCCACCCCCGGACAGTATTTGGTACTTC.

The chain joins TRBV16 to TRBJ2-2; D is unclear. Germline CDR1 reads KGHSY; CDR2 reads FQNENV. The V gene lost 3 bases and the J gene lost 3 bases, with 14 bases spanning the gap. The CDR3 contains 16 residues. The chain's CDR3 is CASSQAQPGYTGELFF. CDR3 bases: TGTGCCAGCAGCCAGGCCCAACCTGGCTACACCGGGGAGCTGTTTTTT.

The chain combines TRBV28 with TRBJ2-7; TRBD2 matches 7 bases. Germline lookup yields CDR1 MDHEN and CDR2 SYDVKM. The J segment lost 6 bases and the V segment lost 6 bases, leaving 8 bases of the junction unmatched. The length of the CDR3 is 13 residues. The CDR3 loop reads CASSSGGYREQYF. The CDR3 nucleotides read TGTGCCAGCAGCTCCGGGGGGTACCGCGAGCAGTACTTC.

The chain employs TRBV10-2 and TRBJ2-6; 8 bases are a match to TRBD1. CDR1 is WSHSY, CDR2 SAAADI, per germline. V was pared by 4 bases and J by 1 base, with 9 bases of the junction left unmatched. This CDR3 has 18 residues. For the CDR3, the DNA is TGCGCCAGCAGTGTTTGGGGCAGGGGGCAATCTGGGGCCAACGTCCTGACTTTC. This gives the protein CASSVWGRGQSGANVLTF.

The rearrangement uses TRBV19 and TRBJ1-2; D might be TRBD1 (6 bases). Germline V gene data show CDR1 as LNHDA and CDR2 as SQIVND (reference sequence). The CDR3 is 18 amino acids. Deletions cut 6 bases from V and 2 bases from J, with 25 bases between. The CDR3 region has the DNA TGTGCCAGTAGACAAGCGGGGATCCGGGGGGGCGCCAACTATGGCTACACCTTC. Translation gives CASRQAGIRGGANYGYTF. Combining the CDR3 with reference TRBV19 and TRBJ1-2 gives the whole variable domain DGGITQSPKYLFRKEGQNVTLSCEQNLNHDAMYWYRQDPGQGLRLIYYSQIVNDFQKGDIAEGYSVSREKKESFPLTVTSAQKNPTAFYLCASRQAGIRGGANYGYTFGSGTRLTVV.

V gene TRBV10-3 combines with J gene TRBJ2-1; a possible D gene is TRBD2 (6 bases). Germline V gene data show CDR1 as ENHRY and CDR2 as SYGVKD. The CDR3 is made up of 15 amino acids. The V gene lost 6 bases and the J gene lost 8 bases, with 20 bases spanning the gap. The CDR3 DNA is TGTGCCATCAGCTCCCAACTAGGAGGGTTCGATGAGCAGTTCTTC. Translating it yields CAISSQLGGFDEQFF.

The V call is TRBV19, the J call TRBJ2-7; 7 nucleotides align to TRBD1. Germline assignment: CDR1 LNHDA and CDR2 SQIVND (reference sequence). Trimming at V came to 5 bases and at J to 0 bases, leaving 4 bases not matched to a gene. The length of the CDR3 is 14 residues. DNA of the CDR3: TGTGCCAGTAGTTTCCGGGACAGCTCCTACGAGCAGTACTTC. Translated: CASSFRDSSYEQYF.

The rearrangement uses TRBV28 and TRBJ1-2, with TRBD1 as a possible D gene (6 bases). Per germline, CDR1 MDHEN and CDR2 SYDVKM. This CDR3 contains 14 residues. V gave up 6 bases and J gave up 4 bases, with 15 bases separating them. The chain's CDR3 is CASSGGQGFYGYTF. DNA of the CDR3: TGTGCCAGCAGCGGGGGGCAGGGATTCTATGGCTACACCTTC.

This chain connects TRBV6-1 to TRBJ2-7, with a weak D call TRBD2 (5 bases). Germline CDR1 and CDR2: MNHNS and SASEGT. The V and J ends lost 3 bases and 1 base respectively, with 10 bases between them. The CDR3 sequence is 14 residues long. The CDR3 bases are TGTGCCAGCAGTGACCCGGACTTATCCTACGAGCAGTACTTC. Residues: CASSDPDLSYEQYF.

The chain links TRBV28 to TRBJ2-7; TRBD2 agrees at 10 bases. Unmatched junction bases numbered 5, after V lost 6 bases and J lost 3 bases. From germline, CDR1 is MDHEN and CDR2 SYDVKM. The CDR3 totals 14 residues. CDR3 protein: CASSRTSGNYEQYF. As DNA, the CDR3 is TGTGCCAGCAGCAGGACTAGCGGAAACTACGAGCAGTACTTC.

V is TRBV24-1 and J is TRBJ2-1; 8 nucleotides line up with TRBD2. Germline V gene data show CDR1 as KGHDR and CDR2 as SFDVKD. This CDR3 spans 16 amino acids. V was pared by 1 base and J by 5 bases, with 6 bases of the junction left unmatched. The CDR3: CATSDLGRGANNEQFF. CDR3 DNA sequence: TGTGCCACCAGTGATTTAGGGCGGGGGGCCAACAATGAGCAGTTCTTC.

In its sample, this clone was seen a few times. The V and J genes are TRBV11-2 and TRBJ2-7; TRBD1 aligns across 9 bases. Germline V lookup: CDR1 SGHAT, CDR2 FQNNGV. The CDR3 sequence is 15 residues long. After removal of 5 bases from V and 0 bases from J, the junction contained 5 bases not matched to a gene. The DNA for the CDR3 is TGTGCCAGCAGCCTACAGGGGGCCTACTCCTACGAGCAGTACTTC. Protein sequence: CASSLQGAYSYEQYF.